These 2 T cell receptor beta chains share one sample of origin, sequenced in a study of cytomegalovirus exposure and HLA in healthy donors listed by TCRdb under 2017. The library was generated by the immunoSEQ multiplex PCR assay. For the multiplex PCR, a mixture combining 60 forward primers for TCR Vbeta segments and 13 reverse primers for TCR Jbeta segments was used. TCRdb limited this immuneACCESS table to in-frame rearrangements with V and J called. A share of clones is missing; checked studies link under half to unresolved V genes, and the rest is unexplained. The table of this sample itemizes 170,000 or so clones. Under 2.5% of the sample is held by the ten biggest clonotypes. The material sequenced was PBMCs. These receptors were taken from a young man in good health and CMV-seronegative.

V and J are TRBV7-9 and TRBJ1-4; D not resolved. Looked up from germline, CDR1 is SEHNR and CDR2 is FQNEAQ (reference sequence). CDR3 length: 13 residues. V lost 0 bases and J lost 8, with 7 bases in between. The CDR3 DNA reads as TGTGCCAGCAGCTTAGCTCTCCGGGAAAAACTGTTTTTT. Amino acids: CASSLALREKLFF.

CDR3 sequence reads: CASSVGDRGIYEQFF. DNA of the CDR3: TGTGCCAGCAGCGTAGGGGACAGGGGGATATATGAGCAGTTCTTC. The chain links TRBV9 to TRBJ2-1; the match to TRBD1 covers 11 bases. The CDR3 length is 15 residues. V shed 0 bases and J 8 bases; nucleotides not matched to a gene: 4. Germline V gives CDR1 SGDLS, CDR2 YYNGEE. Based on the CDR3 plus reference TRBV9 and TRBJ2-1, the full variable domain is DSGVTQTPKHLITATGQRVTLRCSPRSGDLSVYWYQQSLDQGLQFLIQYYNGEERAKGNILERFSAQQFPDLHSELNLSSLELGDSALYFCASSVGDRGIYEQFFGPGTRLTVL.